The 24 T cell receptor beta chains reported below all come from one sample, sequenced in a study of PD-1 blockade in mismatch repair-deficient tumors. Profiling relied on immunoSEQ multiplex PCR, and the TCRdb table lists in-frame clones only, not all of them. The profile covers 50,000 to 75,000 clones, with approximately 90% appearing a single time and about 14% taken by the ten largest. The source was peripheral blood, collected 52 weeks after starting pembrolizumab. These receptors originate from an adult with mismatch repair-deficient cancer.

The chain combines TRBV19 with TRBJ2-1; TRBD2 might be the D (5 bases). The V gene's germline CDR1 is LNHDA and CDR2 SQIVND (reference sequence). Trimming took 3 bases from V and 6 from J, leaving 15 bases between them. The CDR3 extends over 15 amino acids. The CDR3 is CASSIGLPWGNEQFF. The CDR3 DNA is TGTGCCAGTAGTATCGGACTCCCTTGGGGCAATGAGCAGTTCTTC.

The chain joins TRBV4-3 to TRBJ2-2; D is possibly TRBD1 (5 bases). The ends were cut back, 6 bases at V and 7 bases at J, with 9 bases in the middle. The CDR3 sequence is 12 residues long. Germline V CDR1 and CDR2: LGHNA, YSLEER. This CDR3 is CASSWGLGELFF. The CDR3 nucleotides read TGCGCCAGCAGTTGGGGCCTCGGGGAGCTGTTTTTT.

This chain connects TRBV19 to TRBJ1-5; D gene uncertain. This CDR3 contains 18 residues. Trimming removed 0 bases from V and 3 bases from J, with 18 bases in between. The germline gives CDR1 LNHDA, CDR2 SQIVND (reference sequence). The CDR3 protein is CASSIDGPDAGINQPQHF. In DNA, the CDR3 is TGTGCCAGTAGTATAGATGGGCCTGACGCGGGGATCAATCAGCCCCAGCATTTT.

This clone came up a few times. This chain joins TRBV21-1 and TRBJ1-3. TRBV21-1 is described as a pseudogene. The CDR3 has 15 residues. The CDR3 region is CASSKNREAGNTIYF. In DNA form, the CDR3 reads TGTGCCAGCAGCAAGAACCGGGAAGCTGGAAACACCATATATTTT.

There are a few counts of this clone. The chain links TRBV19 to TRBJ1-5; D not resolved. Trimming took off 3 bases at V and 1 base at J, with 7 bases between the two ends. Germline lookup yields CDR1 LNHDA and CDR2 SQIVND (reference sequence). The CDR3 is 14 amino acids. Here the CDR3 DNA reads TGTGCCAGTAGTATGCCGTACAGCAATCAGCCCCAGCATTTT. Protein product: CASSMPYSNQPQHF.

V and J are TRBV6-5 and TRBJ2-3; D is undetermined. Germline lookup yields CDR1 MNHEY and CDR2 SVGAGI. This CDR3 contains 14 residues. V was shortened by 3 bases and J by 5 bases, with 12 bases between the two germline ends. The CDR3 DNA reads TGTGCCAGCAGTTATCGCGGACCGTTAGATACGCAGTATTTT. It yields the protein CASSYRGPLDTQYF.

The rearrangement links TRBV13 to TRBJ2-2; perhaps TRBD1 as D (6 bases). CDR1 is PRHDT and CDR2 is FYEKMQ in the germline V gene (reference sequence). V was trimmed by 0 bases and J by 4 bases, leaving 15 bases between them. The length of the CDR3 is 17 residues. CDR3 nucleotide sequence: TGTGCCAGCAGCTTAGGCCGTGGAACAGGGATCACCGGGGAGCTGTTTTTT. Protein sequence: CASSLGRGTGITGELFF. Full variable domain (remainder filled in from reference TRBV13 and TRBJ2-2): AAGVIQSPRHLIKEKRETATLKCYPIPRHDTVYWYQQGPGQDPQFLISFYEKMQSDKGSIPDRFSAQQFSDYHSELNMSSLELGDSALYFCASSLGRGTGITGELFFGEGSRLTVL.

Worth noting for this clone: Germline and junction disagree at one end, which may indicate a read error. The chain combines TRBV7-7 with TRBJ2-5, with D possibly matching TRBD2 (6 bases). CDR3 length equals 13 residues. Per the germline V gene, CDR1 is SSHAT and CDR2 is FNYEAQ (reference sequence). The CDR3 nucleotides read TGTGCTAGCAGCCGGGAGAGGCAAGAGACCCAGTACTTC. This sequence encodes CASSRERQETQYF.

The rearrangement joins TRBV5-1 to TRBJ1-1; no clear D. Deletions cut 0 bases from V and 5 bases from J, with 8 bases between. Germline lookup yields CDR1 SGHRS and CDR2 YFSETQ. The CDR3 consists of 13 residues. The CDR3 reads CASSLVAQTEAFF. In DNA, the CDR3 is TGCGCCAGCAGCTTGGTTGCACAGACTGAAGCTTTCTTT.

This chain links TRBV19 with TRBJ1-5, with D possibly being TRBD1 (5 bases). The CDR3 runs 14 residues. Germline CDR1 LNHDA, CDR2 SQIVND (reference sequence). With 6 bases removed from V and 11 bases from J, the gap between germline ends came to 20 bases. The CDR3 loop reads CASSEAGWSSSQHF. The CDR3 DNA follows: TGTGCCAGTAGCGAAGCAGGGTGGTCTTCGTCCCAGCATTTT.

The chain combines TRBV5-5 with TRBJ1-2; no definite D call. V lost 2 bases and J lost 0, with 11 bases in between. The CDR3 runs to 15 residues. Germline CDR1 reads SGHKS; CDR2 reads YYEKEE (reference sequence). CDR3 residues: CASSLYRTSNYGYTF. In nucleotides, the CDR3 is TGTGCCAGCAGCTTATATAGGACCTCTAACTATGGCTACACCTTC. Filled out from reference TRBV5-5 and TRBJ1-2, the complete variable domain reads DAGVTQSPTHLIKTRGQQVTLRCSPISGHKSVSWYQQVLGQGPQFIFQYYEKEERGRGNFPDRFSARQFPNYSSELNVNALLLGDSALYLCASSLYRTSNYGYTFGSGTRLTVV.

The chain couples TRBV4-3 to TRBJ1-1; tentatively, D is TRBD1 (5 bases). The CDR3 has 17 residues. V shed 0 bases and J shed 1 base, with 15 bases lying between them. The germline gives CDR1 LGHNA, CDR2 YSLEER. DNA for the CDR3: TGCGCCAGCAGCCAAGATCTGGAACAGGTAGCGAACACTGAAGCTTTCTTT. Translation gives CASSQDLEQVANTEAFF.

This clone has just a few counts. The genes are TRBV7-9 and TRBJ2-7, with D perhaps TRBD2 (5 bases). CDR1 SEHNR and CDR2 FQNEAQ come from the germline V gene (reference sequence). V lost 3 bases and J 6 bases, leaving 15 bases between the germline ends. The CDR3 loop spans 14 amino acids. This CDR3 is CASSFPGESPEQYF. The CDR3 coding sequence is TGTGCCAGCAGCTTCCCCGGGGAGAGTCCCGAGCAGTACTTC.

This clone occurred a few times. V is TRBV12-5 and J is TRBJ2-1; 8 nucleotides agree with TRBD2. The germline V gene encodes CDR1 LGHNT and CDR2 FRNRAP. The CDR3 loop spans 13 amino acids. The trim removed 3 bases at V and 9 bases at J, leaving 4 bases unmatched. DNA for the CDR3: TGTGCTAGTGGTTTCGGGGGGGCTCCTGAGCAGTTCTTC. Translation: CASGFGGAPEQFF. Using reference TRBV12-5 and TRBJ2-1 for the parts outside the CDR3, the full variable domain is DARVTQTPRHKVTEMGQEVTMRCQPILGHNTVFWYRQTMMQGLELLAYFRNRAPLDDSGMPKDRFSAEMPDATLATLKIQPSEPRDSAVYFCASGFGGAPEQFFGPGTRLTVL.

DNA for the CDR3: TGTGCCAGCAGAAAGGAGGGGGCGGGAGAGGTTGAGCAGTTCTTC. Amino acid sequence: CASRKEGAGEVEQFF. The rearrangement links TRBV11-2 to TRBJ2-1; D is perhaps TRBD1 or TRBD2 (7 bases each). This CDR3 region has 15 residues. The V gene's germline CDR1 is SGHAT and CDR2 FQNNGV. The V end was cut by 6 bases, the J end by 9 bases, with 21 bases between. The full variable domain, its missing parts supplied by reference TRBV11-2 and TRBJ2-1, is EAGVAQSPRYKIIEKRQSVAFWCNPISGHATLYWYQQILGQGPKLLIQFQNNGVVDDSQLPKDRFSAERLKGVDSTLKIQPAKLEDSAVYLCASRKEGAGEVEQFFGPGTRLTVL.

This clone was seen only once. The J gene is TRBJ2-7, the V gene TRBV5-1; D is uncertain. This CDR3 comprises 13 residues. Trimming cost V 4 bases and J 1 base, with 9 bases left between them. CDR1 and CDR2 from the germline V gene are SGHRS and YFSETQ. DNA of the CDR3: TGCGCCAGCAGCGGCCAGCGATCCTACGAGCAGTACTTC. It translates to CASSGQRSYEQYF.

The chain uses TRBV7-8 and TRBJ1-2, with D tentatively TRBD1 (6 bases). Germline V gene sequence: CDR1 SGHVS, CDR2 FQNEAQ. The V gene lost 5 bases and the J gene lost 3 bases, with 10 bases spanning the gap. The CDR3 spans 13 residues. CDR3 nucleotides: TGTGCCAGCAGCCGCAGGGGCGACTATGGCTACACCTTC. This encodes CASSRRGDYGYTF.

The chain links TRBV9 to TRBJ2-4, with 12 bases fitting TRBD2. CDR1 is SGDLS, CDR2 YYNGEE, per germline. The CDR3 consists of 17 residues. The J segment lost 0 bases and the V segment lost 0 bases, leaving 1 base of the junction unmatched. The CDR3 DNA reads TGTGCCAGCAGCGTAGGGACTAGCGGGATAGCCAAAAACATTCAGTACTTC. Its protein product is CASSVGTSGIAKNIQYF.

CDR3 DNA sequence: TGTGCCAGCAGTCCCCCGTCGAGGGGAGATACGCAGTATTTT. Protein: CASSPPSRGDTQYF. The chain is built from TRBV11-3 and TRBJ2-3; D may correspond to TRBD1 or TRBD2 (5 bases each). This CDR3 contains 14 residues. Germline loops: CDR1 SGHNT, CDR2 YENEEA. Trimming stripped 6 bases from V and 5 bases from J, with 15 bases between. The variable domain in full, with the rest retrieved from reference TRBV11-3 and TRBJ2-3, is EAGVVQSPRYKIIEKKQPVAFWCNPISGHNTLYWYLQNLGQGPELLIRYENEEAVDDSQLPKDRFSAERLKGVDSTLKIQPAELGDSAVYLCASSPPSRGDTQYFGPGTRLTVL.

The chain has TRBV19 and TRBJ2-7; no clear D. The CDR3 totals 13 residues. Deletions cut 5 bases from V and 3 bases from J, with 11 bases between. Looked up from germline, CDR1 is LNHDA and CDR2 is SQIVND (reference sequence). The CDR3 sequence is CASSVSTFYEQYF. DNA of the CDR3: TGTGCCAGTAGTGTCTCAACGTTCTACGAGCAGTACTTC.

This CDR3 is CSVWTGEGYEQYF. CDR3 nucleotides: TGCAGCGTTTGGACAGGGGAAGGTTACGAGCAGTACTTC. The V call is TRBV29-1, the J call TRBJ2-7, with 9 bases identical to TRBD1. The V gene end was trimmed by 5 bases and the J gene end by 4 bases; junction bases not matched to a gene: 6. In germline, CDR1 is SQVTM, CDR2 ANQGSEA. The CDR3 length is 13 residues.

V gene TRBV27 combines with J gene TRBJ2-4, with D tentatively TRBD1 or TRBD2 (6 bases each). The V gene lost 0 bases and the J gene lost 3 bases, with 15 bases spanning the gap. This CDR3 has 17 amino acids. Looked up from germline, CDR1 is MNHEY and CDR2 is SMNVEV (reference sequence). CDR3 nucleotide sequence: TGTGCCAGCAGTTTATCTGGTCGGGGGCGAGGCAAAAACATTCAGTACTTC. As protein: CASSLSGRGRGKNIQYF.

This chain joins TRBV7-3 and TRBJ2-2; 8 nucleotides agree with TRBD2. The CDR3 is 17 residues long. V trimming: 0 bases; J trimming: 3 bases; junction bases outside the gene matches: 6. The germline CDR1 and CDR2 sequences are SGHTA and FQGTGA. The CDR3 sequence is CASSLTGSGGHTGELFF. The CDR3 DNA follows: TGTGCCAGCAGCTTAACTGGTTCGGGAGGGCACACCGGGGAGCTGTTTTTT. The whole variable domain, filled in from reference TRBV7-3 and TRBJ2-2, reads GAGVSQTPSNKVTEKGKYVELRCDPISGHTALYWYRQSLGQGPEFLIYFQGTGAADDSGLPNDRFFAVRPEGSVSTLKIQRTERGDSAVYLCASSLTGSGGHTGELFFGEGSRLTVL.

The chain uses TRBV4-1 and TRBJ2-5; 7 bases line up with TRBD1. Germline lookup yields CDR1 MGHRA and CDR2 YSYEKL. V was clipped by 3 bases and J by 3 bases; unmatched bases: 10. This CDR3 is 16 amino acids long. The CDR3 loop is CASSQVPDRFEETQYF. The CDR3 DNA is TGCGCCAGCAGCCAGGTTCCGGACAGGTTCGAAGAGACCCAGTACTTC.